This T cell receptor (beta chain) was recorded in a study of beta chain features in type 1 diabetes. Based on CD45RO/CCR7/CD25/CD127/CD95/CD27, CD4+ regulatory, stem cell-like memory, naive and central memory cells were sorted. Each sorted fraction was over 95% pure. As to this clone: Its antigen remains unidentified.

Germline CDR1 is SEHNR and CDR2 is FQNEAQ (reference sequence). J gave up 4 bases and V 4 bases, and 11 bases lay outside the gene matches. The CDR3 runs 16 residues. The whole isolated RNA underwent reverse transcription, so sequencing captured expressed TCRB transcripts. Naive, central memory and regulatory T cell samples produced a mean of about 3.5 million reads. Profiled with immunoSEQ multiplex PCR; TCRdb holds only in-frame clones, not every one. The sample has fewer than 350,000 clones; about 19% are singletons. Study results and caveats: The study found fewer insertions and more deletions at VDJ junctions in type 1 diabetes patients.

The chain is built from TRBV7-9 and TRBJ1-2; 8 positions agree with TRBD1. Material: naive CD4+ T cells from blood. The origin of this receptor is a woman between 18 and 29 years old in good health. The CDR3 sequence is CASSWLIRTGRYGYTF. The CDR3 DNA follows: TGTGCCAGCAGCTGGCTTATCCGGACAGGGCGCTATGGCTACACCTTC.